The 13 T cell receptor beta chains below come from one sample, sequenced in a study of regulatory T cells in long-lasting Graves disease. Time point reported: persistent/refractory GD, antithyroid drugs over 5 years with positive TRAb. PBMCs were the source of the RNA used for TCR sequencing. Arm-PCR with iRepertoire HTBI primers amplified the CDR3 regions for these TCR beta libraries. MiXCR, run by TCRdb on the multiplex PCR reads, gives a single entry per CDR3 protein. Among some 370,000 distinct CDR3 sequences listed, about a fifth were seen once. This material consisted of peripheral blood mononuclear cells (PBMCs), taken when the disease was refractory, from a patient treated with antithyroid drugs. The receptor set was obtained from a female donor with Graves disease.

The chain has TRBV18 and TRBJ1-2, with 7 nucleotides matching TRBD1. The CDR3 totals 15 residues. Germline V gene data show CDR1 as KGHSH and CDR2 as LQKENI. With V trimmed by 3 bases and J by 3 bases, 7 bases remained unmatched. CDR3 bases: TGTGCCAGCTCACCGATGGCCACAGGGGACTATGGCTACACCTTC. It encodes CASSPMATGDYGYTF.

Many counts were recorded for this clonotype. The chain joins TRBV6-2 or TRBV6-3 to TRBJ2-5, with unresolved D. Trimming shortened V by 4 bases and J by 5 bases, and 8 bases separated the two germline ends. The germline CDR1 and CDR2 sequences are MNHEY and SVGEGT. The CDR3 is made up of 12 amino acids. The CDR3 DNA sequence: TGTGCCAGCAGTTGGTCACGGGAGACCCAGTACTTC. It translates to CASSWSRETQYF.

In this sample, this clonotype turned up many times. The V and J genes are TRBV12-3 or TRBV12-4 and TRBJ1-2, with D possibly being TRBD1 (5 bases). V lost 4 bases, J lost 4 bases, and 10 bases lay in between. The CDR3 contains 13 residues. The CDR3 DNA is TGTGCCAGCAGTTACAGGTTCTCCTATGGCTACACCTTC. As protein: CASSYRFSYGYTF.

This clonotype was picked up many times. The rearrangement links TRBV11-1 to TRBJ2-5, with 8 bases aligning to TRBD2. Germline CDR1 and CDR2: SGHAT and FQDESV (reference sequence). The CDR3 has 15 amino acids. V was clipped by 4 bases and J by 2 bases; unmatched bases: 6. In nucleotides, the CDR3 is TGTGCCAGCAGCTCGGGAGGGGTCAGGCAAGAGACCCAGTACTTC. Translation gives CASSSGGVRQETQYF.

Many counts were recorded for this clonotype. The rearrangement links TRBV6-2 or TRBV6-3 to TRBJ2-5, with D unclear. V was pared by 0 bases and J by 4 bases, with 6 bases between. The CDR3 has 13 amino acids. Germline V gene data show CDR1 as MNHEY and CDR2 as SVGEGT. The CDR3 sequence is CASSYSGRETQYF. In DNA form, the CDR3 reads TGTGCCAGCAGTTACTCTGGGCGAGAGACCCAGTACTTC.

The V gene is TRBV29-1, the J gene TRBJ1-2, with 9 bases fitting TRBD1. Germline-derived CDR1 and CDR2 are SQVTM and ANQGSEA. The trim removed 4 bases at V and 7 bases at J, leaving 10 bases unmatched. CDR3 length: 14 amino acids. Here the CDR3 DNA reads TGCAGCGTTGCTACCTATGGACAGGGGAGTGGCTACACCTTC. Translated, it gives CSVATYGQGSGYTF.

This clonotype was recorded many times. Written as DNA, the CDR3 is TGTGCCAGCTCACTTGGACAGGGACATACCTACGAGCAGTACTTC. Its translation: CASSLGQGHTYEQYF. The V gene is TRBV18, the J gene TRBJ2-7; 8 positions agree with TRBD1. This CDR3 comprises 15 residues. V was pared by 4 bases and J by 2 bases, with 7 bases of the junction left unmatched. Germline V gene lookup returns CDR1 KGHSH and CDR2 LQKENI.

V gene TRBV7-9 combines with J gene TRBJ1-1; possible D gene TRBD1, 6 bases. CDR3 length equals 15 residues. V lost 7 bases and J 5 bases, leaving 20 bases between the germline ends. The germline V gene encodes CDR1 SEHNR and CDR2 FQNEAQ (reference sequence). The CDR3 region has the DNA TGTGCCAGCACCCAACATATAGGGGGGGAGACTGAAGCTTTCTTT. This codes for CASTQHIGGETEAFF.

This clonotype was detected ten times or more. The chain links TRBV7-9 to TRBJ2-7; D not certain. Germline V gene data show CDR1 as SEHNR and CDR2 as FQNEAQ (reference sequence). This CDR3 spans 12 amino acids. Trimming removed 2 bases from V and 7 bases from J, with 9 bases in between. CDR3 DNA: TGTGCCAGCAGCTTACAGGCTCCTGAGCAGTACTTC. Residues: CASSLQAPEQYF.

Here the CDR3 DNA reads TGTGCCAGCAGCCGGGTGGGACTAGCGGACTACGAGCAGTACTTC. Residues: CASSRVGLADYEQYF. J is TRBJ2-7 and V is TRBV5-5; 11 bases match TRBD2. The length of the CDR3 is 15 residues. Trimming cost V 4 bases and J 3 bases; bases outside gene matches: 6. The V gene's germline CDR1 is SGHKS and CDR2 YYEKEE (reference sequence).

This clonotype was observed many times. CDR3 amino acids: CASSQNGITDYEQYF. The CDR3 DNA reads TGTGCCAGCAGCCAAAACGGGATCACTGACTACGAGCAGTACTTC. The chain combines TRBV12-3 or TRBV12-4 with TRBJ2-7, with D possibly matching TRBD2 (5 bases). V was trimmed by 6 bases and J by 3 bases, leaving 18 bases between them. The CDR3 is 15 residues long.

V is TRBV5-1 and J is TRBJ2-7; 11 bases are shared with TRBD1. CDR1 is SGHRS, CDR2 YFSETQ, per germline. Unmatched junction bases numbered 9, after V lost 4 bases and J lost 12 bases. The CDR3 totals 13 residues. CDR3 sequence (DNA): TGCGCCAGCAGCCCGGGCGGGACAGGGGGGTCGTACTTC. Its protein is CASSPGGTGGSYF.

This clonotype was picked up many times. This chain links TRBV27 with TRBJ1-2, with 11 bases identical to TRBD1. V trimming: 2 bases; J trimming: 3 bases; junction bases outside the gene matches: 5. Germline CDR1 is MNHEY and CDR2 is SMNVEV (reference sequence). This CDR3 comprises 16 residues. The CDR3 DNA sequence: TGTGCCAGCAGTTTAGGACAGGGGGCAAGGTACTATGGCTACACCTTC. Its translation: CASSLGQGARYYGYTF.